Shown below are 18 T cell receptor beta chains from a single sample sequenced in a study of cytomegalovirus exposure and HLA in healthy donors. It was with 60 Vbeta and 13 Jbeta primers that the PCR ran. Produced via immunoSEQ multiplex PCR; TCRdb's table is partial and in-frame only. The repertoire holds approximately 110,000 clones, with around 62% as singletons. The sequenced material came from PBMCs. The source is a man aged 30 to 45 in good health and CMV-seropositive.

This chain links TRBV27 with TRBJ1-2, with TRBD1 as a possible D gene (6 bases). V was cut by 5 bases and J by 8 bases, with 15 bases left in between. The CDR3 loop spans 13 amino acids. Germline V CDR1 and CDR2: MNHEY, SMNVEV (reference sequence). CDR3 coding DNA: TGTGCCAGCAGTGCCGTCAGGGGTTGGGGCTACACCTTC. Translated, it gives CASSAVRGWGYTF.

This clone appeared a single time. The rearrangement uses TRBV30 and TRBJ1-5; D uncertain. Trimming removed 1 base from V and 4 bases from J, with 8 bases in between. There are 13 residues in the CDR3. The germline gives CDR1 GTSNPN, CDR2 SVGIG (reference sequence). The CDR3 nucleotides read TGTGCCTGGAGTGGGGGAGGGAATCAGCCCCAGCATTTT. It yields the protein CAWSGGGNQPQHF. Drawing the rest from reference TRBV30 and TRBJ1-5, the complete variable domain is SQTIHQWPATLVQPVGSPLSLECTVEGTSNPNLYWYRQAAGRGLQLLFYSVGIGQISSEVPQNLSASRPQDRQFILSSKKLLLSDSGFYLCAWSGGGNQPQHFGDGTRLSIL.

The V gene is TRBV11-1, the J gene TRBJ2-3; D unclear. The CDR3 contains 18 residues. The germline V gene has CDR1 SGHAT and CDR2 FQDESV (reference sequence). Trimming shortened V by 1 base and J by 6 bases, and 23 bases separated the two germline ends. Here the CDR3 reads CASSLVLQPAEIPDTQYF. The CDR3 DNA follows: TGTGCCAGCAGCTTAGTTCTTCAGCCCGCGGAAATACCTGATACGCAGTATTTT.

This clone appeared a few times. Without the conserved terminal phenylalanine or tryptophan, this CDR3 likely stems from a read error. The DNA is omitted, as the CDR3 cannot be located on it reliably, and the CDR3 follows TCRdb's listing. The chain's CDR3 is CASSEARLTL. The rearrangement uses TRBV2 and TRBJ1-1. The length of the CDR3 is 10 amino acids, counting both ends. Germline CDR1 SNHLY, CDR2 FYNNEI.

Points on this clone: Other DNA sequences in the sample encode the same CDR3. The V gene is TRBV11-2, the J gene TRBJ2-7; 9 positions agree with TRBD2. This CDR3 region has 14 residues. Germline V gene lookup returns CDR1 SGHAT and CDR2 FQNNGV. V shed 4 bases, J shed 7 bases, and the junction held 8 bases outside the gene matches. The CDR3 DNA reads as TGTGCCAGCAGCTCTGTGCGGGGGGGCGGGGAGCAGTACTTC. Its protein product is CASSSVRGGGEQYF.

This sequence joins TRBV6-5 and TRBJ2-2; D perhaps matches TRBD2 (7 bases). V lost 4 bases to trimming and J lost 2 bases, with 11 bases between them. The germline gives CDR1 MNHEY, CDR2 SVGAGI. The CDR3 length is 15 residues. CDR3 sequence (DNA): TGTGCCAGCAGTTTTGGGGGGGCTAACACCGGGGAGCTGTTTTTT. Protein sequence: CASSFGGANTGELFF.

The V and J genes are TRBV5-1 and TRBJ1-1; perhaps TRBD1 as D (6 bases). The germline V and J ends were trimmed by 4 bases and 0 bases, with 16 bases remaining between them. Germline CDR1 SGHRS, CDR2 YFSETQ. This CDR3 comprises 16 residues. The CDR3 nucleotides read TGCGCCAGCAGCCCCGATCAACAGGGAATGAACACTGAAGCTTTCTTT. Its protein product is CASSPDQQGMNTEAFF. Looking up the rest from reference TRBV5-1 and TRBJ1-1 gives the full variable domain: KAGVTQTPRYLIKTRGQQVTLSCSPISGHRSVSWYQQTPGQGLQFLFEYFSETQRNKGNFPGRFSGRQFSNSRSEMNVSTLELGDSALYLCASSPDQQGMNTEAFFGQGTRLTVV.

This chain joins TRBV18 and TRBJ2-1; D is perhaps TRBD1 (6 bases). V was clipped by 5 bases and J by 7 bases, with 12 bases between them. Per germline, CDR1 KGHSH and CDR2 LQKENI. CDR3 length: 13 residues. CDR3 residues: CASSSLTGNEQFF. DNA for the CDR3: TGTGCCAGCTCATCTTTAACAGGGAATGAGCAGTTCTTC.

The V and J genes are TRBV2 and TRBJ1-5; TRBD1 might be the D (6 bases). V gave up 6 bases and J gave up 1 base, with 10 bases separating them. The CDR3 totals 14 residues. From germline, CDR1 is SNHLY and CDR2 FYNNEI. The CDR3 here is CASRPDRSNQPQHF. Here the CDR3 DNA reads TGTGCCAGCAGGCCTGACAGGAGCAATCAGCCCCAGCATTTT.

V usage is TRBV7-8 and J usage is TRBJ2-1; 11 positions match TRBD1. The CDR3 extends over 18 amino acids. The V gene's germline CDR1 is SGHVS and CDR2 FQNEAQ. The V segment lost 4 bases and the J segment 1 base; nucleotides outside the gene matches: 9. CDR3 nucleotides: TGTGCCAGCAGCTCCGCGGACAGGGGGCGGTTTTCCTACAATGAGCAGTTCTTC. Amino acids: CASSSADRGRFSYNEQFF. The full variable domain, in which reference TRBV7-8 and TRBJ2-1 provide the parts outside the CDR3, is GAGVSQSPRYKVAKRGQDVALRCDPISGHVSLFWYQQALGQGPEFLTYFQNEAQLDKSGLPSDRFFAERPEGSVSTLKIQRTQQEDSAVYLCASSSADRGRFSYNEQFFGPGTRLTVL.

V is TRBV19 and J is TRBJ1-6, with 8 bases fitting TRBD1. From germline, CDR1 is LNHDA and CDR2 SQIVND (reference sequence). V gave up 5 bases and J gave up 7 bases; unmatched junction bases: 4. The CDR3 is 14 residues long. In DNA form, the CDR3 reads TGTGCCAGTAGTGTGACAGGGGACAATTCACCCCTCCACTTT. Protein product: CASSVTGDNSPLHF.

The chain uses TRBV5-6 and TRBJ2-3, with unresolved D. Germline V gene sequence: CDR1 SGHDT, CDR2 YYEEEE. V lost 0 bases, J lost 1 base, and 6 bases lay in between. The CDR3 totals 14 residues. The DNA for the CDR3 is TGTGCCAGCAGCTTGGCGGTGGGCACAGATACGCAGTATTTT. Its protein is CASSLAVGTDTQYF.

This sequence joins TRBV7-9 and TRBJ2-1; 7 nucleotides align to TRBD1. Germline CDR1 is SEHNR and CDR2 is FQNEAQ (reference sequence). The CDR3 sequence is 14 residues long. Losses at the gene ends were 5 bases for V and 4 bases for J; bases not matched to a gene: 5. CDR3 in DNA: TGTGCCAGCAGCCCAAAGGGGGCATACAATGAGCAGTTCTTC. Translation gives CASSPKGAYNEQFF.

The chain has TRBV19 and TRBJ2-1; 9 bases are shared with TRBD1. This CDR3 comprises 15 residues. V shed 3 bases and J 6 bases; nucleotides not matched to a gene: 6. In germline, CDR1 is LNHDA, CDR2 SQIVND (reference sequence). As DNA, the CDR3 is TGTGCCAGTAGTATCGCGGGACAGGGCCTCAATGAGCAGTTCTTC. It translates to CASSIAGQGLNEQFF.

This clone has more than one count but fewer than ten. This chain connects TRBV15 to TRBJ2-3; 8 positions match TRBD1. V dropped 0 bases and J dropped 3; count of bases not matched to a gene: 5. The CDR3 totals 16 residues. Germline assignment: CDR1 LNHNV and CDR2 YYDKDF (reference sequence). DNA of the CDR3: TGTGCCACCAGCAGAGAAGAAAACAGGGGGACAGATACGCAGTATTTT. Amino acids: CATSREENRGTDTQYF.

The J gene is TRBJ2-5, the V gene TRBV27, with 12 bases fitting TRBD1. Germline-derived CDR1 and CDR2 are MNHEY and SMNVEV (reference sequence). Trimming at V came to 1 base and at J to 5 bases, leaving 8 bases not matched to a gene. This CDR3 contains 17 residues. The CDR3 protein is CASSLYSGTGGWETQYF. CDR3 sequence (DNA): TGTGCCAGCAGTTTATATTCCGGGACAGGGGGCTGGGAGACCCAGTACTTC.

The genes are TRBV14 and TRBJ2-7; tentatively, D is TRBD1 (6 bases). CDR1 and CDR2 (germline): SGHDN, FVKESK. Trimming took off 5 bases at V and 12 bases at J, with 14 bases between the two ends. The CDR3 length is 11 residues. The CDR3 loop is CASSFRDILYF. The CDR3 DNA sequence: TGTGCCAGCAGCTTCCGGGACATACTGTACTTC.

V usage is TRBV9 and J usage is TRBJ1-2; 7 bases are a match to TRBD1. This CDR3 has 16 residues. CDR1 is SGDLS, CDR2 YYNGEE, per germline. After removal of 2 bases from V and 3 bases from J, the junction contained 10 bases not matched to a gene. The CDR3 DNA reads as TGTGCCAGCAGCGTCGACCCATCGGGGACAGACTATGGCTACACCTTC. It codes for CASSVDPSGTDYGYTF.